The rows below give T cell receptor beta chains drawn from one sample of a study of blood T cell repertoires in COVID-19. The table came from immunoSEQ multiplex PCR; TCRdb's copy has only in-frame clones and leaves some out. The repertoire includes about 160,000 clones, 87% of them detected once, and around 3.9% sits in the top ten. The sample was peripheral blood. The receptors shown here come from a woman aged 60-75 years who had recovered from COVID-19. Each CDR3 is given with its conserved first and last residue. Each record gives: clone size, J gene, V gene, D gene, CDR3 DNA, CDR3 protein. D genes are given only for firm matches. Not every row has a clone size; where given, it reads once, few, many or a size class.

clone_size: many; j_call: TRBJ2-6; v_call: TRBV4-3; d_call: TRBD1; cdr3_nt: TGCGCCAGCAGCCAAGATGGGACAGGGGTCGCTGGGGCCAACGTCCTGACTTTC; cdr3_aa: CASSQDGTGVAGANVLTF
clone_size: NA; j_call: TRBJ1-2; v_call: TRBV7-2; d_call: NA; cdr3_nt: TGTGCCAGCAGCTTAGCGACAAGCTATGGCTACACCTTC; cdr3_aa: CASSLATSYGYTF
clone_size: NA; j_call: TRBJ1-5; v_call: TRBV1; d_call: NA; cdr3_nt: TGCACCAGCAGCCAACGTGGAAGGACTTTTAGCAATCAGCCCCAGCATTTT; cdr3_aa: CTSSQRGRTFSNQPQHF
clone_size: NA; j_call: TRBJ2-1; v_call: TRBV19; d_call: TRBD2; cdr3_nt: TGTGCCAGTAACATCGGGACTAGCGGTTACAATGAGCAGTTCTTC; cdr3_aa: CASNIGTSGYNEQFF
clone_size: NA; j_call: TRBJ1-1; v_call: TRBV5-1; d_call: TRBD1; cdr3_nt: TGCGCCAGCAGCTTGACGGCGGGGACAGAGAACACTGAAGCTTTCTTT; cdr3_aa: CASSLTAGTENTEAFF
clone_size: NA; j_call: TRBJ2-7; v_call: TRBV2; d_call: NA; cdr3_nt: TGTGCCAGCAGAGCGGACAGCTACGAGCAGTACTTC; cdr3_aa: CASRADSYEQYF
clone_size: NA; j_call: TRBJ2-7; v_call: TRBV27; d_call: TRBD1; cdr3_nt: TGTGCCAGCAGTTTTGTGGGACAGGGCTACGAGCAGTACTTC; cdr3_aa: CASSFVGQGYEQYF
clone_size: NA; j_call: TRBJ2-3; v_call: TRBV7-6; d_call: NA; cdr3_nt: TGTGCCAGCAGCCCCGGGGTAGATACGCAGTATTTT; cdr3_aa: CASSPGVDTQYF
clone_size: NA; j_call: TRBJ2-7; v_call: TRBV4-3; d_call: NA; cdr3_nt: TGCGCCAGCAGCCAAGGGCTCATTACCTACGAGCAGTACTTC; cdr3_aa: CASSQGLITYEQYF
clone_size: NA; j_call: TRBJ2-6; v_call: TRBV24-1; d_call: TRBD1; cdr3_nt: TGTGCCACCAGTGCCCCGGGACAGGGGGGGCGGGCCAACGTCCTGACTTTC; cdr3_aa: CATSAPGQGGRANVLTF
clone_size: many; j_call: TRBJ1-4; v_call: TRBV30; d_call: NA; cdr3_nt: TGTGCCTGGAGTGCGGGATTAGAAGAAAAACTGTTTTTT; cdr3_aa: CAWSAGLEEKLFF
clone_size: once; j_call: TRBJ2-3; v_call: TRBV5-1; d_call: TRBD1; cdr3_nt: TGCGCCAGCAGCGCCGGGGCAGGGGGCGCAGATACGCAGTATTTT; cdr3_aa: CASSAGAGGADTQYF
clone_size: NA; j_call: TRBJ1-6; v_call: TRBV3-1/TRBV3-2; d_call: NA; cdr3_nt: TGTGCCAGCAGCCAAGCCGCAGGGAATTCACCCCTCCACTTT; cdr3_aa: CASSQAAGNSPLHF
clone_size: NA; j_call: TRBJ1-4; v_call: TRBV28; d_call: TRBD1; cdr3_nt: TGTGCCAGCAGTAACTCCAGGGGGACTAATGAAAAACTGTTTTTT; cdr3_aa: CASSNSRGTNEKLFF
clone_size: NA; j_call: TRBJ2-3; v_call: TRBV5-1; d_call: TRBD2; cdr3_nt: TGCGCCAGCAGCCTAACGCGGGGGGAAGATACGCAGTATTTT; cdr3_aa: CASSLTRGEDTQYF
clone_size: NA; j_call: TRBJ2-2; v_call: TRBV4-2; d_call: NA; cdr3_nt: TGTGCCAGCAGCCAAGATCTCAGATCCACCGGGGAGCTGTTTTTT; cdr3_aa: CASSQDLRSTGELFF
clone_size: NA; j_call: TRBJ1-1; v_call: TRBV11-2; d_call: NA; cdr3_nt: TGTGCCAGCAGCCTCGTTCTGCGGGAAGCTTTCTTT; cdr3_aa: CASSLVLREAFF
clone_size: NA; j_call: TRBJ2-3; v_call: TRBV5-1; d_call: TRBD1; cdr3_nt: TGCGCCAGCAGCTTGCGTCGTCAGGGGGCAAGTTGGCAAGATACGCAGTATTTT; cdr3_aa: CASSLRRQGASWQDTQYF
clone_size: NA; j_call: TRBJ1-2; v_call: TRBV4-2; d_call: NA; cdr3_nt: TGTGCCAGCAGCCAAGGCAGGGCAGGCTACACCTTC; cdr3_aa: CASSQGRAGYTF
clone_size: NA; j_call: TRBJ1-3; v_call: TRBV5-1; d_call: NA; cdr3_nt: TGCGCCAGCAGCTTGTCGCCGGTAATCTCTGGAAACACCATATATTTT; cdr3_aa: CASSLSPVISGNTIYF
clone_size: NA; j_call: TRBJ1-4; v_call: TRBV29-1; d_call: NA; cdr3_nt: TGCAGCGTCATCCTCGGAGGAACTAATGAAAAACTGTTTTTT; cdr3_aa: CSVILGGTNEKLFF
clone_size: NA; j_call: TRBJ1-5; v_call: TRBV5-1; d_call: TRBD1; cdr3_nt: TGCGCCAGCAGCTTGGCTCGGGAGGACAGGGGACGCGATCAGCCCCAGCATTTT; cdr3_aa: CASSLAREDRGRDQPQHF
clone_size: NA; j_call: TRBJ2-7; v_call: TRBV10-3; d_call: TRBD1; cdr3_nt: TGTGCCATCAGTGATGGACAGGGGTACCACGAGCAGTACTTC; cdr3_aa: CAISDGQGYHEQYF